What follows is one T cell receptor (beta chain) and its context. The sample belongs to a study of blood T cell repertoires in COVID-19. Sequenced by immunoSEQ multiplex PCR; TCRdb stores in-frame clones only, minus some. The sample includes almost 300,000 clones, around 90% of them seen just once. Germline lookup yields CDR1 SNHLY and CDR2 FYNNEI. V shed 7 bases and J shed 0 bases, with 19 bases lying between them. The CDR3 has 18 amino acids. Sequencing was carried out using peripheral blood. This receptor was obtained from a man aged 70-80 years with acute or convalescent COVID-19. This chain uses TRBV2 with TRBJ2-6; D is possibly TRBD1 (6 bases). The CDR3 DNA follows: TGTGCCAGCATATCATTACCGGGACAACTCTCTGGGGCCAACGTCCTGACTTTC. Protein product: CASISLPGQLSGANVLTF.